The T cell receptor (beta chain) under discussion was sequenced for a study of blood T cell repertoires in COVID-19. Germline V gene lookup returns CDR1 SGHTA and CDR2 FQGNSA. Between the trimmed V and J ends, which lost 1 base and 4 bases, there was a span of 10 bases. The CDR3 length is 15 residues. Sequencing used immunoSEQ multiplex PCR; TCRdb keeps in-frame clones, though not all of them. The profile shows some 270,000 clones, around 89% of them singletons. Sequenced: peripheral blood. The chain couples TRBV7-2 to TRBJ1-4; no clear D. This sequence was found in a woman in her sixties with COVID-19, enrolled during active disease. Here the CDR3 DNA reads TGTGCCAGCAGCTTAGGAGGACTGAGTAATGAAAAACTGTTTTTT. It encodes CASSLGGLSNEKLFF.